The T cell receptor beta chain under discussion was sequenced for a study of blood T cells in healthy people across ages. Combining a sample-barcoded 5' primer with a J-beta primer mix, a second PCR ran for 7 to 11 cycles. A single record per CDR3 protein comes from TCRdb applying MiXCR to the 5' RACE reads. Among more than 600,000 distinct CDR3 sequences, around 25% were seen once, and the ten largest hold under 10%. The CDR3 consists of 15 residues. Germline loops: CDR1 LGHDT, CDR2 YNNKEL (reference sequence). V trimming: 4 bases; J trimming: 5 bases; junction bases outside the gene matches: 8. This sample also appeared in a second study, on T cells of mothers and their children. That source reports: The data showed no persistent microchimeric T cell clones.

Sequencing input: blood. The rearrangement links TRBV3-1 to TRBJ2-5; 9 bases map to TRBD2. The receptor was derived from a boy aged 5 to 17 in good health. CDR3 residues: CASSPVSLAGETQYF. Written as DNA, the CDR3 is TGTGCCAGCAGCCCGGTATCACTAGCGGGTGAGACCCAGTACTTC.